Shown below are 32 T cell receptor beta chains from a single sample sequenced in a study of T-cell reconstitution after alpha-beta-depleted transplantation in children. Unique molecular identifiers were incorporated during preparation of the TCRbeta library. TCRdb called the PCR reads again in MiXCR, with one record for every CDR3 protein. The sample consists of a few hundred thousand distinct CDR3 sequences, over 25% of them appearing once. The sequencing used PBMCs, collected before TCRalphabeta/CD19-depleted stem cell transplant. The receptors were sampled from a boy less than two years old with Wiskott-Aldrich syndrome, due to receive a stem cell transplant.

This clonotype was recorded a few times. The CDR3 region has the DNA TGTGCCAGCAGTAGGGGACTAGCGGCATTCTTAAGCACAGATACGCAGTATTTT. It codes for CASSRGLAAFLSTDTQYF. The chain has TRBV12-3 or TRBV12-4 and TRBJ2-3, with 11 bases aligning to TRBD2. The CDR3 totals 18 residues. Losses at the gene ends were 5 bases for V and 0 bases for J; bases not matched to a gene: 10.

The chain uses TRBV10-3 and TRBJ2-7; 10 bases are a match to TRBD1. Germline loops: CDR1 ENHRY, CDR2 SYGVKD. V lost 4 bases, J lost 7 bases, and 1 base stayed unmatched. CDR3 length: 12 amino acids. This CDR3 is CAISGTGGEQYF. The CDR3 DNA sequence: TGTGCCATCAGTGGGACAGGGGGAGAGCAGTACTTC.

The rearrangement links TRBV27 to TRBJ2-2; 7 bases map to TRBD1. Per the germline V gene, CDR1 is MNHEY and CDR2 is SMNVEV (reference sequence). The CDR3 has 14 amino acids. Losses at the gene ends were 6 bases for V and 4 bases for J; bases not matched to a gene: 5. This CDR3 reads CASRRGRLTGELFF. CDR3 nucleotides: TGTGCCAGCAGGAGGGGGCGCCTCACCGGGGAGCTGTTTTTT.

The rearrangement links TRBV5-1 to TRBJ2-7; 7 bases are shared with TRBD1. This CDR3 comprises 13 residues. V lost 4 bases, J lost 5 bases, and 6 bases stayed unmatched. Germline V gene lookup returns CDR1 SGHRS and CDR2 YFSETQ. The CDR3 loop reads CASSLTGEHEQYF. CDR3 coding DNA: TGCGCCAGCAGCCTCACAGGGGAGCACGAGCAGTACTTC.

The V call is TRBV30, the J call TRBJ1-2; D remains unclear. This CDR3 comprises 13 residues. Germline V gene lookup returns CDR1 GTSNPN and CDR2 SVGIG (reference sequence). V lost 1 base and J 2 bases, leaving 8 bases between the germline ends. CDR3 bases: TGTGCCTGGAGTGCCAAAAGAAACTATGGCTACACCTTC. This gives the protein CAWSAKRNYGYTF.

V usage is TRBV12-3 or TRBV12-4 and J usage is TRBJ1-1; D ambiguous. This CDR3 region has 16 residues. The V end lost 5 bases, the J end lost 1 base, and 17 bases lay between the germline ends. This CDR3 reads CASSPWRAWGNTEAFF. As DNA, the CDR3 is TGTGCCAGCAGTCCCTGGAGGGCCTGGGGGAACACTGAAGCTTTCTTT.

V gene TRBV5-1 combines with J gene TRBJ2-7; TRBD2 matches at 9 bases. With 0 bases clipped from V and 5 bases from J, the junction kept 3 bases outside the gene matches. Germline-derived CDR1 and CDR2 are SGHRS and YFSETQ. The CDR3 has 14 residues. In DNA form, the CDR3 reads TGCGCCAGCAGCTTGGGTGTAGCGGGAGACGAGCAGTACTTC. Translated, it gives CASSLGVAGDEQYF. Full variable domain (rest looked up from reference TRBV5-1 and TRBJ2-7): KAGVTQTPRYLIKTRGQQVTLSCSPISGHRSVSWYQQTPGQGLQFLFEYFSETQRNKGNFPGRFSGRQFSNSRSEMNVSTLELGDSALYLCASSLGVAGDEQYFGPGTRLTVT.

The genes are TRBV4-1 and TRBJ1-3; D is perhaps TRBD1 (5 bases). The length of the CDR3 is 17 residues. V dropped 0 bases and J dropped 0 bases, with 12 bases sitting between them. From germline, CDR1 is MGHRA and CDR2 YSYEKL. The CDR3 region has the DNA TGCGCCAGCAGCCAAGAGAGGACAAGACTCTCTGGAAACACCATATATTTT. Translated: CASSQERTRLSGNTIYF.

V is TRBV3-1 and J is TRBJ2-1; D remains ambiguous. V lost 4 bases to trimming and J lost 5 bases, with 15 bases between them. The CDR3 length is 15 residues. Germline values: CDR1 LGHDT, CDR2 YNNKEL (reference sequence). DNA of the CDR3: TGTGCCAGCAGCCCAGGCCAGTTACGCGACAATGAGCAGTTCTTC. Protein product: CASSPGQLRDNEQFF.

The chain carries TRBV21-1 and TRBJ2-7; the table calls TRBD1, which could not be checked here. TRBV21-1 is labeled a pseudogene. CDR3 length: 14 residues. Here the CDR3 reads CASSKGDRVHEQYF. The DNA of the CDR3 is TGTGCCAGCAGCAAAGGGGACAGGGTCCACGAGCAGTACTTC.

The rearrangement uses TRBV12-3 or TRBV12-4 and TRBJ2-3, with a possible D match to TRBD2 (6 bases). CDR3 length: 15 amino acids. V dropped 5 bases and J dropped 2 bases, with 14 bases sitting between them. The DNA of the CDR3 is TGTGCCAGCAGTGGGGCGGGGCCTAACACAGATACGCAGTATTTT. Its translation: CASSGAGPNTDTQYF.

V and J are TRBV7-9 and TRBJ2-7, with 8 bases matching TRBD1. This CDR3 has 14 amino acids. Per the germline V gene, CDR1 is SEHNR and CDR2 is FQNEAQ (reference sequence). With V trimmed by 5 bases and J by 3 bases, 6 bases remained unmatched. CDR3 residues: CASSMPGQDYEQYF. The CDR3 DNA is TGTGCCAGCAGCATGCCGGGACAGGACTACGAGCAGTACTTC.

The chain combines TRBV3-1 with TRBJ2-5; no clear D gene. The germline V gene has CDR1 LGHDT and CDR2 YNNKEL (reference sequence). The CDR3 covers 15 residues. V shed 4 bases and J shed 3 bases, with 15 bases lying between them. CDR3 region: CASSRNSARKETQYF. The CDR3 nucleotides read TGTGCCAGCAGCCGGAACAGCGCCCGAAAAGAGACCCAGTACTTC.

The rearrangement joins TRBV28 to TRBJ2-7; D is perhaps TRBD2 (5 bases). The CDR3 sequence is 12 residues long. CDR1 and CDR2 (germline): MDHEN, SYDVKM. Trimming removed 6 bases at V and 7 bases at J, with 13 bases between. DNA for the CDR3: TGTGCCAGCAGCTTCCAAACGGGGGAGCAGTACTTC. It is translated as CASSFQTGEQYF.

The gene calls are TRBV2 and TRBJ1-5; 9 nucleotides agree with TRBD1. J gave up 7 bases and V 4 bases, and 2 bases lay outside the gene matches. The CDR3 sequence is 13 residues long. Per germline, CDR1 SNHLY and CDR2 FYNNEI. This chain's CDR3 is CASSGDRVQPQHF. For the CDR3, the DNA is TGTGCCAGCAGTGGGGACAGGGTACAGCCCCAGCATTTT.

The chain carries TRBV5-1 and TRBJ2-5; 7 nucleotides match TRBD1. CDR1 SGHRS and CDR2 YFSETQ come from the germline V gene. The CDR3 runs 15 residues. J lost 2 bases, V lost 3 bases, and 7 bases had no gene match. CDR3 amino acids: CASSSLGQAQETQYF. The CDR3 nucleotides are TGCGCCAGCAGCTCGCTAGGACAGGCTCAAGAGACCCAGTACTTC.

This clonotype showed up just a few times. CDR3 region: CASSSPVIGAAPQYF. Here the CDR3 DNA reads TGTGCCAGCAGTTCCCCGGTCATCGGGGCGGCGCCGCAGTATTTT. The J gene is TRBJ2-3, the V gene TRBV28; perhaps D is TRBD1 or TRBD2 (5 bases each). This CDR3 is 15 amino acids long. CDR1 and CDR2 from the germline V gene are MDHEN and SYDVKM. V dropped 4 bases and J dropped 10 bases, with 21 bases sitting between them.

This chain uses TRBV18 with TRBJ2-3; 9 nucleotides match TRBD1. CDR3 length: 18 amino acids. J lost 0 bases, V lost 5 bases, and 12 bases had no gene match. Germline CDR1 reads KGHSH; CDR2 reads LQKENI. DNA of the CDR3: TGTGCCAGCTCAGCTCCGGGACAGGGTCTTTCTAGCACAGATACGCAGTATTTT. This encodes CASSAPGQGLSSTDTQYF.

Only a few counts were recorded for this clonotype. In nucleotides, the CDR3 is TGTGCCAGCAGTAGCGGACAGGGAAAACACATTCAGTACTTC. Residues: CASSSGQGKHIQYF. The chain uses TRBV12-3 or TRBV12-4 and TRBJ2-4, with TRBD1 matching 8 bases. V trimming: 5 bases; J trimming: 8 bases; junction bases outside the gene matches: 8. The CDR3 sequence is 14 residues long.

V is TRBV20-1 and J is TRBJ2-1; TRBD2 might be the D (5 bases). This CDR3 has 12 amino acids. The V gene's germline CDR1 is DFQATT and CDR2 SNEGSKA (reference sequence). The V and J ends lost 0 bases and 7 bases respectively, with 7 bases between them. CDR3 sequence (DNA): TGCAGTGCTAGAGATACGGGGAATGAGCAGTTCTTC. Amino acid sequence: CSARDTGNEQFF.

J is TRBJ2-1 and V is TRBV30; a weak D match, TRBD2 (6 bases). V lost 0 bases, J lost 2 bases, and 14 bases lay in between. The CDR3 has 16 amino acids. CDR1 and CDR2 from the germline V gene are GTSNPN and SVGIG (reference sequence). CDR3: CAWSVGGAGTYNEQFF. CDR3 nucleotide sequence: TGTGCCTGGAGTGTAGGAGGGGCGGGAACCTACAATGAGCAGTTCTTC.

The chain is built from TRBV12-3 or TRBV12-4 and TRBJ2-3; D uncertain. The CDR3 is made up of 13 amino acids. The V and J ends lost 6 bases and 6 bases respectively, with 13 bases between them. CDR3 sequence: CASSSREEDTQYF. The CDR3 DNA sequence: TGTGCCAGCAGCTCCCGAGAAGAGGATACGCAGTATTTT.

The chain recombines TRBV21-1 with TRBJ2-7; TRBD2 reflects the table's D call only, with no check against the DNA. TRBV21-1 is an annotated pseudogene. The CDR3 consists of 14 residues. The CDR3 DNA is TGTGCCAGCAGCAAACCGCGGGACTTGTACGAGCAGTACTTC. It translates to CASSKPRDLYEQYF.

This clonotype was found a few times. V and J are TRBV5-1 and TRBJ1-1; TRBD1 is a possible D gene (6 bases). Germline CDR1 reads SGHRS; CDR2 reads YFSETQ. The CDR3 totals 15 residues. Deletions cut 5 bases from V and 2 bases from J, with 16 bases between. The CDR3, as DNA: TGCGCCAGCAGGCTGAGATCGGGACATAACACTGAAGCTTTCTTT. This gives the protein CASRLRSGHNTEAFF.

J is TRBJ2-7 and V is TRBV18, with D possibly being TRBD1 or TRBD2 (5 bases each). V was shortened by 2 bases and J by 1 base, with 12 bases between the two germline ends. Germline-derived CDR1 and CDR2 are KGHSH and LQKENI. The CDR3 consists of 15 residues. CDR3: CASSPKGSGSYEQYF. DNA of the CDR3: TGTGCCAGCTCACCAAAGGGGAGTGGGTCCTACGAGCAGTACTTC.

This clonotype was seen a few times. The chain employs TRBV27 and TRBJ2-1, with TRBD2 identical over 14 bases. This CDR3 contains 18 residues. Germline assignment: CDR1 MNHEY and CDR2 SMNVEV (reference sequence). The V segment lost 4 bases and the J segment 0 bases; nucleotides outside the gene matches: 5. The DNA of the CDR3 is TGTGCCAGCAGTTCTAGACTAGCGGGAGGGTTCTCCTACAATGAGCAGTTCTTC. Protein: CASSSRLAGGFSYNEQFF.

The rearrangement links TRBV5-1 to TRBJ2-1; no reliable D call. Trimming removed 5 bases at V and 4 bases at J, with 13 bases between. Germline V gives CDR1 SGHRS, CDR2 YFSETQ. The CDR3 contains 14 residues. DNA of the CDR3: TGCGCCAGCAGTCGAGGAACAGATTACAATGAGCAGTTCTTC. Its translation is CASSRGTDYNEQFF.

The chain is built from TRBV20-1 and TRBJ2-2, with 10 positions matching TRBD2. CDR3 length: 13 amino acids. Germline V CDR1 and CDR2: DFQATT, SNEGSKA (reference sequence). Trimming removed 6 bases from V and 6 bases from J; junction bases left unmatched: 4. CDR3 sequence reads: CSAPGTSAGELFF. CDR3 nucleotides: TGCAGTGCCCCCGGGACTAGCGCCGGGGAGCTGTTTTTT.

J is TRBJ2-7 and V is TRBV20-1; 7 bases match TRBD2. The CDR3 runs to 15 residues. The V gene's germline CDR1 is DFQATT and CDR2 SNEGSKA (reference sequence). The ends lost 3 bases at V and 3 bases at J; junction bases unmatched: 11. The CDR3 DNA reads TGCAGTGCTAGTGTAACGGGAGGTCTGTACTACGAGCAGTACTTC. Translation: CSASVTGGLYYEQYF.

As DNA, the CDR3 is TGTGCCAGCAGCCATTGGCGATACTCTGGGGCCAACGTCCTGACTTTC. It yields the protein CASSHWRYSGANVLTF. The chain carries TRBV28 and TRBJ2-6; D ambiguous. Germline CDR1 reads MDHEN; CDR2 reads SYDVKM. The V gene lost 6 bases and the J gene lost 0 bases, with 12 bases spanning the gap. The CDR3 has 16 amino acids.

This clonotype was picked up a small number of times. The rearrangement links TRBV4-1 to TRBJ2-7; tentative D call: TRBD2 (6 bases). Between the trimmed V and J ends, which lost 1 base and 5 bases, there was a span of 12 bases. The CDR3 is 14 amino acids. Germline V gene sequence: CDR1 MGHRA, CDR2 YSYEKL. The CDR3 DNA is TGCGCCAGCAGCCAAGTTCGGGAGTTGGACGAGCAGTACTTC. Protein sequence: CASSQVRELDEQYF.

In this sample, this clonotype turned up a few times. The rearrangement uses TRBV9 and TRBJ1-1; weak D call: TRBD1 (5 bases). Germline loops: CDR1 SGDLS, CDR2 YYNGEE. CDR3 length: 16 residues. V was shortened by 3 bases and J by 0 bases, with 15 bases between the two germline ends. CDR3 residues: CASSARSTVLNTEAFF. The CDR3 DNA follows: TGTGCCAGCAGCGCCCGCTCGACAGTTTTGAACACTGAAGCTTTCTTT.